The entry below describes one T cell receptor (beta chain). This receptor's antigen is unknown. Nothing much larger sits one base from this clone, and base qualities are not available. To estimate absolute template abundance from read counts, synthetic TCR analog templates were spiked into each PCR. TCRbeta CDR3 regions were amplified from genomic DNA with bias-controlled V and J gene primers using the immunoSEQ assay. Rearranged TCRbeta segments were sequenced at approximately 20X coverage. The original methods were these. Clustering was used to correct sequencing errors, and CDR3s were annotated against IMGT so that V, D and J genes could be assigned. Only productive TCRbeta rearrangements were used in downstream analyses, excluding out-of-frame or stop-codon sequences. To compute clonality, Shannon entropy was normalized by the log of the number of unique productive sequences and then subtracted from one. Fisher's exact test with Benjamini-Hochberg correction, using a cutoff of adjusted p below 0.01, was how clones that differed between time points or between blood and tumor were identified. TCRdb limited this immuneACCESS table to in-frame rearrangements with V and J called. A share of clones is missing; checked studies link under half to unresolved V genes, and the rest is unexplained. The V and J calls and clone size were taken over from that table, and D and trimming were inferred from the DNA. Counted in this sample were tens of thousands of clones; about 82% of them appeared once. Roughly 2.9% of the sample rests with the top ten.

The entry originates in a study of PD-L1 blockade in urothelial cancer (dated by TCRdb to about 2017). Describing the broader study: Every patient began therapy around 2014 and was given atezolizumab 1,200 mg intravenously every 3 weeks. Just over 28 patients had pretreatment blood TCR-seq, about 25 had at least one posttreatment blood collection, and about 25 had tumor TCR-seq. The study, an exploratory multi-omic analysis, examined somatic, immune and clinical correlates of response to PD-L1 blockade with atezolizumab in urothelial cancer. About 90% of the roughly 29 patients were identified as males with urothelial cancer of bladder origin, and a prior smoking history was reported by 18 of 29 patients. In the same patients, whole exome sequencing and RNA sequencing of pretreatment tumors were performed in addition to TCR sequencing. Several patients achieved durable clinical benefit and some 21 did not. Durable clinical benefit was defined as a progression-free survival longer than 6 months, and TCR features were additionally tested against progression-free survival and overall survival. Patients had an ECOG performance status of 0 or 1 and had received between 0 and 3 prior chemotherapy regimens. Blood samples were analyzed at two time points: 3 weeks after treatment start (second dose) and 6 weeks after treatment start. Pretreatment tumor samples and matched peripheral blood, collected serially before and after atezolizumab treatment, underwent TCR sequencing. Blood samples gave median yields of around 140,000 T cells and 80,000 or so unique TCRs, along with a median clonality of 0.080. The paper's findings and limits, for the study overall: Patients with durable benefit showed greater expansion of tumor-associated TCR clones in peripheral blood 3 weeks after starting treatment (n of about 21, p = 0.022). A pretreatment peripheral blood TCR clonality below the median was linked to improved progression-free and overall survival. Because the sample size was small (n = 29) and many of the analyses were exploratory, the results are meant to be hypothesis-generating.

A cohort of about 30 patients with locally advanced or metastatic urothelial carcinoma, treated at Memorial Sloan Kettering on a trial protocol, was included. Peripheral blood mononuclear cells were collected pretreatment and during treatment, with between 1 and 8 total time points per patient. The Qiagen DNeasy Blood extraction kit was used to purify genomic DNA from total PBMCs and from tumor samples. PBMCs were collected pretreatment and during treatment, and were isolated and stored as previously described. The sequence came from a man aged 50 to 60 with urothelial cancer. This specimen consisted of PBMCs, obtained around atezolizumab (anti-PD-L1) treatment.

The DNA is TGTGCAGAGAGCGGGAGGGGCACAGATACGCAGTATTTT. Translated, this is CAESGRGTDTQYF. The chain employs TRBV5-4 and TRBJ2-3; a stretch of 10 junction bases matches TRBD2. The CDR3 starts with the cysteine, ends with the phenylalanine, and has 13 residues. The read is trimmed to its CDR3 DNA, 39 bases read in frame from base 1. The germline V gene (reference sequence) supplies CDR1 SGHNT and CDR2 YYREEE.